The following is a TCR beta chain sequence with its context. Study processing details: How many nucleated cells were present was estimated from reference gene primer amplification. Here immunoSEQ multiplex PCR was the method, and the copy in TCRdb shows in-frame clones only, minus some. Clone size and the V and J calls come from that table; the DNA yielded D and trimming. The data show 75,000 to 80,000 clones, around 90% seen once. This entry belongs to a study of blood T cell repertoires in COVID-19. This CDR3 spans 14 amino acids. V lost 5 bases and J 3 bases, leaving 14 bases between the germline ends. Germline CDR1 reads SEHNR; CDR2 reads FQNEAQ (reference sequence).

This chain connects TRBV7-9 to TRBJ2-7, with a possible D match to TRBD1 (6 bases). Sequencing was carried out using peripheral blood. This TCR was sampled from a human donor in a cohort sampled during active COVID-19. This CDR3 is CASSPGVGLYEQYF. The DNA of the CDR3 is TGTGCCAGCAGCCCAGGGGTTGGCCTCTACGAGCAGTACTTC.